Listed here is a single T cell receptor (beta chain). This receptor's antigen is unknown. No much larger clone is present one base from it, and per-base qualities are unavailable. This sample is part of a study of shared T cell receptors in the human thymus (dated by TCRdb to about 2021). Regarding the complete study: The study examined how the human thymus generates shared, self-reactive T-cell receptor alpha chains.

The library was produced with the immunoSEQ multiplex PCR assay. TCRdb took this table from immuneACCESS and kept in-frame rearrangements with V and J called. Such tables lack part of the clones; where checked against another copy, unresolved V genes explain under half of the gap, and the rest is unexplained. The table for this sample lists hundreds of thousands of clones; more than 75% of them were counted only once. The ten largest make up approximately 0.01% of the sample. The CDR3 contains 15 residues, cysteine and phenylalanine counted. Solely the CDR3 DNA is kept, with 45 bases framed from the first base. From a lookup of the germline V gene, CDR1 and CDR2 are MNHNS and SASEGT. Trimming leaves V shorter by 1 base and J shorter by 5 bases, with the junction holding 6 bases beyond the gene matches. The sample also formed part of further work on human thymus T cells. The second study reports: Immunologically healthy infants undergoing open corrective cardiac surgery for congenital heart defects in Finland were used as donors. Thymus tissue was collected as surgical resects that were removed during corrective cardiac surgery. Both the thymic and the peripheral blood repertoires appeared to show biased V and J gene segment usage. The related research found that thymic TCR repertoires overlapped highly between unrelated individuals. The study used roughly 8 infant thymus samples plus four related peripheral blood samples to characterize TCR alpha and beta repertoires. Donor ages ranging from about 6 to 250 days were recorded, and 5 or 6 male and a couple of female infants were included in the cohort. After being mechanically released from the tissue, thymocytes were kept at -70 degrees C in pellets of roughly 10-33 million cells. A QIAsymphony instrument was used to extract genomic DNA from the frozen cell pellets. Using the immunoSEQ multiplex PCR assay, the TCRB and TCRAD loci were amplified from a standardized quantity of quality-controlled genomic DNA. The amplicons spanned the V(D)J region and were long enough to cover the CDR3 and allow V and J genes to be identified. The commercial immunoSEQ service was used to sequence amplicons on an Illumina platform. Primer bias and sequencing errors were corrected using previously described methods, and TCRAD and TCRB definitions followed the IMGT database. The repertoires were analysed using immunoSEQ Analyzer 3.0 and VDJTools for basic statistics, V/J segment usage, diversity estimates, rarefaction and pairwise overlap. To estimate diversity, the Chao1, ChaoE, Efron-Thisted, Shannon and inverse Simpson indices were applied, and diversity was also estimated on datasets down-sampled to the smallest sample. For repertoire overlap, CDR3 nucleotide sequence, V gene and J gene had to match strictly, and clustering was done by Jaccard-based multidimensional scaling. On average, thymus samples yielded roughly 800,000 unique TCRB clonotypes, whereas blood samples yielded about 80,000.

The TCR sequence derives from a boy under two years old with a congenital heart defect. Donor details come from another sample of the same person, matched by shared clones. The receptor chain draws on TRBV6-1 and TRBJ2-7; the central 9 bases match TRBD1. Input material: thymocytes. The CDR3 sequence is CASSEGWDRENEQYF. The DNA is TGTGCCAGCAGTGAAGGGTGGGACAGGGAAAACGAGCAGTACTTC.